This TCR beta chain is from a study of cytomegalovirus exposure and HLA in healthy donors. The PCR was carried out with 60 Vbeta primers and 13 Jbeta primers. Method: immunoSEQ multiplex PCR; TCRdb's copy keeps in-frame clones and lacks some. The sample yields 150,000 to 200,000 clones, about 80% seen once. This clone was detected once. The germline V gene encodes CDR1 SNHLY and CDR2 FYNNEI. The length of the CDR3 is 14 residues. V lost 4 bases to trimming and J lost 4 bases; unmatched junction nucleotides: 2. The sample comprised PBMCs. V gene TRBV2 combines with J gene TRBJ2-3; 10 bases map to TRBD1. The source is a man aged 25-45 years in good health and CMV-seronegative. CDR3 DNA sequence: TGTGCCAGCAGTGCAGGGACAGGGGCAGATACGCAGTATTTT. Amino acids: CASSAGTGADTQYF.